A single sample is the source of the 24 T cell receptor beta chains below, sequenced in a study of T cell repertoires in aging, cancer and after chemotherapy. TRB rearrangements spanning V, D and J were amplified using mixed TRB-A/B primers. MiXCR was run by TCRdb on the multiplex PCR reads, yielding one entry per CDR3 protein. The profile shows about 500 distinct CDR3 sequences, around 33% of them singletons. The template was genomic DNA from peripheral blood, not RNA. Sequencing was performed on blood. The receptors here all came from a human donor with a blood cancer.

This chain uses TRBV4-1 with TRBJ1-3; D is ambiguous. CDR3 length: 17 residues. Looked up from germline, CDR1 is MGHRA and CDR2 is YSYEKL. V shed 1 base and J shed 0 bases, with 13 bases lying between them. DNA of the CDR3: TGCGCCAGCAGCCAAGGAATCCCACAGAGCTCTGGAAACACCATATATTTT. It specifies CASSQGIPQSSGNTIYF.

This clonotype is classed as hyperexpanded. The V gene is TRBV6-5, the J gene TRBJ2-5; D is unresolved. This CDR3 contains 13 residues. V lost 0 bases to trimming and J lost 4 bases, with 6 bases between them. CDR1 and CDR2 (germline): MNHEY, SVGAGI. The CDR3 protein is CASSYSDGETQYF. In nucleotides, the CDR3 is TGTGCCAGCAGTTACTCGGACGGAGAGACCCAGTACTTC.

V gene TRBV7-2 combines with J gene TRBJ1-2, with a possible D match to TRBD1 (6 bases). The CDR3 contains 13 residues. The germline V gene encodes CDR1 SGHTA and CDR2 FQGNSA. The V gene lost 5 bases and the J gene lost 4 bases, with 11 bases spanning the gap. The CDR3 spells CASSPTGSYGYTF. The CDR3 region has the DNA TGTGCCAGCAGCCCCACAGGGAGCTATGGCTACACCTTC.

The chain is built from TRBV5-1 and TRBJ2-1, with TRBD2 matching 12 bases. J was trimmed by 4 bases and V by 3 bases; bases with no gene match: 14. The CDR3 is 19 residues long. The germline CDR1 and CDR2 sequences are SGHRS and YFSETQ. The CDR3 reads CASSWMGLAGGPGYNEQFF. The DNA of the CDR3 is TGCGCCAGCAGCTGGATGGGCCTAGCGGGAGGGCCGGGTTACAATGAGCAGTTCTTC. The full variable domain, completed using reference TRBV5-1 and TRBJ2-1, is KAGVTQTPRYLIKTRGQQVTLSCSPISGHRSVSWYQQTPGQGLQFLFEYFSETQRNKGNFPGRFSGRQFSNSRSEMNVSTLELGDSALYLCASSWMGLAGGPGYNEQFFGPGTRLTVL.

The chain is built from TRBV6-5 and TRBJ1-2; tentative D call: TRBD1 (5 bases). V lost 3 bases, J lost 4 bases, and 24 bases lay in between. The CDR3 loop spans 18 amino acids. Germline loops: CDR1 MNHEY, CDR2 SVGAGI. The CDR3 is CASSYRPGAARAGYGYTF. The CDR3 region has the DNA TGTGCCAGCAGTTATCGGCCCGGAGCGGCCAGGGCGGGCTATGGCTACACCTTC.

This chain uses TRBV11-2 with TRBJ2-7, with D tentatively TRBD2 (6 bases). V was shortened by 5 bases and J by 2 bases, with 19 bases between the two germline ends. Germline CDR1 and CDR2: SGHAT and FQNNGV. This CDR3 has 16 residues. CDR3 in DNA: TGTGCCAGCAGCAGTCGCCTAGCGAAAAAGACCTACGAGCAGTACTTC. It translates to CASSSRLAKKTYEQYF.

By its share, this clonotype is medium-sized. A read error may be the cause here, since a much bigger clone is one base away. The rearrangement joins TRBV7-9 to TRBJ2-5; D call uncertain. The CDR3 totals 11 residues. V lost 0 bases to trimming and J lost 4 bases, with 0 bases between them. The V gene's germline CDR1 is SEHNR and CDR2 FQNEAQ (reference sequence). The CDR3 loop reads CASSLAETQYF. The DNA for the CDR3 is TGTGCCAGCAGCTTAGCAGAGACCCAGTACTTC.

Only a few counts were recorded for this clonotype. J is TRBJ2-5 and V is TRBV11-2; 9 nucleotides line up with TRBD2. The CDR3 has 16 residues. V lost 5 bases and J lost 2; bases outside the gene matches: 9. CDR1 and CDR2 (germline): SGHAT, FQNNGV. The CDR3 protein is CASSAGLAKKQETQYF. The DNA of the CDR3 is TGTGCCAGCAGCGCCGGACTAGCGAAAAAGCAAGAGACCCAGTACTTC.

In its sample, this clonotype is medium-sized (0.01 to 0.1%). The V and J genes are TRBV27 and TRBJ2-6; no reliable D call. V lost 4 bases and J 4 bases, leaving 5 bases between the germline ends. Per germline, CDR1 MNHEY and CDR2 SMNVEV (reference sequence). The CDR3 has 13 residues. CDR3 sequence (DNA): TGTGCCAGCAGTTCAGCCGGGGCCAACGTCCTGACTTTC. Its protein product is CASSSAGANVLTF.

In its sample, this clonotype ranks as large (0.1 to 1%). The chain carries TRBV19 and TRBJ2-1; 11 bases are shared with TRBD1. CDR1 LNHDA and CDR2 SQIVND come from the germline V gene (reference sequence). This CDR3 comprises 13 residues. After removal of 8 bases from V and 7 bases from J, the junction contained 4 bases not matched to a gene. DNA for the CDR3: TGTGCCAGTGGGGACAGGGGGGGGAATGAGCAGTTCTTC. This codes for CASGDRGGNEQFF. The full variable domain, in which reference TRBV19 and TRBJ2-1 provide the parts outside the CDR3, is DGGITQSPKYLFRKEGQNVTLSCEQNLNHDAMYWYRQDPGQGLRLIYYSQIVNDFQKGDIAEGYSVSREKKESFPLTVTSAQKNPTAFYLCASGDRGGNEQFFGPGTRLTVL.

J is TRBJ1-1 and V is TRBV6-5; no definite D call. Germline V gene lookup returns CDR1 MNHEY and CDR2 SVGAGI. The V and J ends lost 6 bases and 3 bases respectively, with 17 bases between them. This CDR3 contains 15 residues. CDR3: CASRRMREVDTEAFF. The CDR3 nucleotides read TGTGCCAGCAGACGAATGAGGGAGGTAGACACTGAAGCTTTCTTT.

The V gene is TRBV27, the J gene TRBJ2-2, with 9 bases identical to TRBD2. Trimming removed 3 bases from V and 7 bases from J; junction bases left unmatched: 9. The CDR3 loop spans 16 amino acids. Looked up from germline, CDR1 is MNHEY and CDR2 is SMNVEV (reference sequence). CDR3 loop: CASSFTSGQINGELFF. In DNA form, the CDR3 reads TGTGCCAGCAGTTTTACTAGCGGGCAGATTAACGGGGAGCTGTTTTTT.

By frequency in the sample, this clonotype is large. The V gene is TRBV29-1, the J gene TRBJ2-3; TRBD1 matches at 9 bases. The V and J ends lost 8 bases and 5 bases, in that order; junction bases with no gene match: 5. The CDR3 consists of 12 residues. The germline V gene has CDR1 SQVTM and CDR2 ANQGSEA. The CDR3 DNA reads TGCAGCACGGGACAGGGTGGAGATACGCAGTATTTT. It codes for CSTGQGGDTQYF.

By frequency in the sample, this clonotype is medium-sized. This chain uses TRBV6-6 with TRBJ2-1, with a possible D match to TRBD2 (5 bases). The CDR3 runs 14 residues. Between the trimmed V and J ends, which lost 2 bases and 5 bases, there was a span of 10 bases. CDR1 is MNHNY, CDR2 SVGAGI, per germline (reference sequence). For the CDR3, the DNA is TGTGCCAGCAGTTACCCGGGATCTCACAATGAGCAGTTCTTC. Translating it yields CASSYPGSHNEQFF.

This chain uses TRBV7-2 with TRBJ1-2, with 12 bases matching TRBD1. CDR3 size: 15 residues. The V segment lost 5 bases and the J segment 8 bases; nucleotides outside the gene matches: 9. The germline V gene encodes CDR1 SGHTA and CDR2 FQGNSA. This chain's CDR3 is CASSPRGQGAEGYTF. CDR3 nucleotides: TGTGCCAGCAGCCCCCGGGGACAGGGGGCTGAAGGCTACACCTTC.

This clonotype is classed as medium-sized. The chain links TRBV7-6 to TRBJ2-2, with D perhaps TRBD2 (6 bases). This CDR3 region has 14 residues. Trimming took off 1 base at V and 7 bases at J, with 10 bases between the two ends. Germline lookup yields CDR1 SGHVS and CDR2 FNYEAQ. CDR3 region: CASSLVAEYGELFF. CDR3 coding DNA: TGTGCCAGCAGCTTAGTAGCGGAATACGGGGAGCTGTTTTTT. Complete variable domain (other parts from reference TRBV7-6 and TRBJ2-2): GAGVSQSPRYKVTKRGQDVALRCDPISGHVSLYWYRQALGQGPEFLTYFNYEAQQDKSGLPNDRFSAERPEGSISTLTIQRTEQRDSAMYRCASSLVAEYGELFFGEGSRLTVL.

This clonotype counts as medium-sized. The CDR3 DNA reads as TGTGCCAGCAGCCTTGGACTAGCGGGAGTGGAGACCCAGTACTTC. It codes for CASSLGLAGVETQYF. V gene TRBV7-9 combines with J gene TRBJ2-5, with 13 bases that match TRBD2. This CDR3 region has 15 residues. Trimming removed 5 bases from V and 5 bases from J; junction bases left unmatched: 5. CDR1 and CDR2 from the germline V gene are SEHNR and FQNEAQ (reference sequence).

The rearrangement joins TRBV29-1 to TRBJ2-2; D perhaps matches TRBD1 (6 bases). CDR3 length: 11 amino acids. Trimming cost V 7 bases and J 6 bases, with 9 bases left between them. Germline lookup yields CDR1 SQVTM and CDR2 ANQGSEA. In DNA form, the CDR3 reads TGCAGCGCGGACAGAGCCGGGGAGCTGTTTTTT. This translates into CSADRAGELFF.

This clonotype is judged medium-sized (0.01 to 0.1%). CDR3 sequence: CASSPPRWRENSYNEQFF. The CDR3 DNA follows: TGTGCCAGCTCACCACCGAGATGGCGGGAGAATTCCTACAATGAGCAGTTCTTC. This chain connects TRBV18 to TRBJ2-1, with TRBD2 identical over 7 bases. Germline V gene lookup returns CDR1 KGHSH and CDR2 LQKENI. The CDR3 consists of 18 residues. Trimming at V came to 0 bases and at J to 1 base, leaving 9 bases not matched to a gene.

There are a few counts of this clonotype. The chain has TRBV7-9 and TRBJ1-6, with 9 bases identical to TRBD1. The length of the CDR3 is 16 residues. Trimming cost V 5 bases and J 8 bases; bases outside gene matches: 10. The germline CDR1 and CDR2 sequences are SEHNR and FQNEAQ (reference sequence). CDR3 bases: TGTGCCAGCAGCCCAGCCGGGACAGGGACGCATTCACCCCTCCACTTT. Encoded protein: CASSPAGTGTHSPLHF.

V gene TRBV5-8 combines with J gene TRBJ2-3; D assignment may be TRBD1 or TRBD2 (7 bases each). The ends were cut back, 1 base at V and 1 base at J, with 10 bases in the middle. This CDR3 spans 15 amino acids. Germline assignment: CDR1 SGHTS and CDR2 YDEGEE. The CDR3 here is CASSLPGGGTDTQYF. CDR3 bases: TGTGCCAGCAGCTTGCCAGGGGGGGGCACAGATACGCAGTATTTT. The variable domain in full, completed from reference TRBV5-8 and TRBJ2-3, reads EAGVTQSPTHLIKTRGQQATLRCSPISGHTSVYWYQQALGLGLQFLLWYDEGEERNRGNFPPRFSGRQFPNYSSELNVNALELEDSALYLCASSLPGGGTDTQYFGPGTRLTVL.

On this clonotype itself: A read error may be the cause here, since a much bigger clone is one base away. The V call is TRBV6-5, the J call TRBJ1-5; the D gene is possibly TRBD1 (5 bases). The germline gives CDR1 MNHEY, CDR2 SVGAGI. The CDR3 is made up of 14 amino acids. The CDR3 protein is CASSYIGQGQHQHF. CDR3 DNA sequence: TGTGCCAGCAGTTACATCGGGCAGGGTCAGCACCAGCATTTT.

The table lists this clonotype with a few counts. This may be a read error, as it is one base from a much larger clone. The chain joins TRBV6-5 to TRBJ2-1, with 8 bases aligning to TRBD2. V gave up 6 bases and J gave up 10 bases; unmatched junction bases: 11. CDR3 length: 14 residues. Per germline, CDR1 MNHEY and CDR2 SVGAGI. CDR3 loop: CASRPRGGLHEQFF. The CDR3 nucleotides are TGTGCCAGCAGACCCCGGGGGGGCCTCCACGAGCAGTTCTTC.

This clonotype is termed medium-sized. The V gene is TRBV6-6, the J gene TRBJ2-7; D may be TRBD1 or TRBD2 (6 bases each). The CDR3 spans 13 residues. In germline, CDR1 is MNHNY, CDR2 SVGAGI (reference sequence). Here the CDR3 DNA reads TGTGCGGGTAGGGGGGAAAACTCCTACGAGCAGTACTTC. Translating gives CAGRGENSYEQYF.